The rows below give T cell receptor beta chains drawn from one sample of a study of technical replicates of blood from several donors. TCRdb's copy holds only in-frame clones and misses some; the assay was immunoSEQ multiplex PCR. The table includes about 82,000 clones, 80% to 95% detected once. The sample consisted of T cells isolated from PBMCs. The receptor source for this set is a human donor in good health. Both conserved end residues are part of each CDR3. A D gene is named only where the DNA matches it firmly. Expanded clones are given a class, and other clones once, few, many or no size at all.

D: TRBD2
size: .
V: TRBV5-1
J: TRBJ2-7
CDR3: CASSLTSGTYEQYF
DNA: TGCGCCAGCAGCTTGACTAGCGGTACCTACGAGCAGTACTTC

D: .
size: once
V: TRBV5-4
J: TRBJ1-1
CDR3: CASSPQIGDTEAFF
DNA: TGTGCCAGCAGCCCTCAGATAGGAGACACTGAAGCTTTCTTT

D: .
size: .
V: TRBV6-1
J: TRBJ1-4
CDR3: CASSQSEKLFF
DNA: TGTGCCAGCAGCCAGTCCGAAAAACTGTTTTTT

D: .
size: .
V: TRBV6-1
J: TRBJ1-2
CDR3: CASNQPPVYGYTF
DNA: TGTGCCAGCAACCAACCCCCAGTATATGGCTACACCTTC

D: .
size: .
V: TRBV28
J: TRBJ1-5
CDR3: CASSLSDSGTQPQHF
DNA: TGTGCCAGCAGTTTATCTGACAGCGGGACTCAGCCCCAGCATTTT

D: .
size: once
V: TRBV2
J: TRBJ1-1
CDR3: CATALRAGFTEAFF
DNA: TGTGCCACAGCTCTCCGGGCAGGGTTCACTGAAGCTTTCTTT

D: .
size: .
V: TRBV2
J: TRBJ2-5
CDR3: CASSAPAARLETQYF
DNA: TGTGCCAGCAGCGCCCCAGCGGCAAGGCTCGAGACCCAGTACTTC

D: .
size: .
V: TRBV4-1
J: TRBJ1-1
CDR3: CASSPQGRLVAFF
DNA: TGCGCCAGCAGCCCTCAGGGTAGGCTCGTCGCTTTCTTT

D: .
size: .
V: TRBV10-2
J: TRBJ1-3
CDR3: CASSAPHRDPGNTIYF
DNA: TGCGCCAGCAGTGCCCCCCACAGGGACCCTGGAAACACCATATATTTT

D: .
size: .
V: TRBV6-4
J: TRBJ2-7
CDR3: CASSDKQGGDGEQYF
DNA: TGTGCCAGCAGTGATAAGCAGGGGGGAGACGGCGAGCAGTACTTC

D: TRBD2
size: .
V: TRBV5-4
J: TRBJ2-7
CDR3: CASSLGGSGTYYEQYF
DNA: TGTGCCAGCAGCTTGGGTGGTAGCGGGACCTACTACGAGCAGTACTTC

D: TRBD1
size: .
V: TRBV28
J: TRBJ2-7
CDR3: CASSLGLTGSYEQYF
DNA: TGTGCCAGCAGTTTGGGGCTGACAGGGTCCTACGAGCAGTACTTC

D: TRBD1
size: .
V: TRBV5-1
J: TRBJ2-2
CDR3: CASSSTGLATGELFF
DNA: TGCGCCAGCAGCTCGACAGGGCTCGCCACCGGGGAGCTGTTTTTT

D: TRBD1
size: .
V: TRBV29-1
J: TRBJ2-2
CDR3: CSVSGTDIPTGELFF
DNA: TGCAGCGTATCCGGGACAGATATCCCCACCGGAGAGCTGTTTTTT

D: .
size: .
V: TRBV9
J: TRBJ2-1
CDR3: CASSVDRERPNNEQFF
DNA: TGTGCCAGCAGCGTAGACCGGGAAAGACCAAACAATGAGCAGTTCTTC

D: .
size: .
V: TRBV5-1
J: TRBJ1-1
CDR3: CASNPRGGNTEAFF
DNA: TGCGCCAGCAACCCCAGGGGCGGCAACACTGAAGCTTTCTTT

D: .
size: .
V: TRBV9
J: TRBJ2-1
CDR3: CASSVDGSAFGEQFF
DNA: TGTGCCAGCAGCGTAGATGGGAGCGCTTTTGGTGAGCAGTTCTTC

D: .
size: .
V: TRBV27
J: TRBJ2-7
CDR3: CASSISREVVSYEQYF
DNA: TGTGCCAGCAGCATCTCCAGGGAAGTCGTCTCCTACGAGCAGTACTTC

D: .
size: .
V: TRBV10-3
J: TRBJ1-4
CDR3: CARRGGQGSEKLFF
DNA: TGTGCCAGAAGGGGGGGGCAAGGAAGTGAAAAACTGTTTTTT

D: TRBD2
size: .
V: TRBV2
J: TRBJ2-1
CDR3: CASSVPSGRAGEQFF
DNA: TGTGCCAGCAGTGTCCCCAGCGGGAGGGCCGGTGAGCAGTTCTTC

D: TRBD1
size: .
V: TRBV27
J: TRBJ1-1
CDR3: CASRTFTGGTEAFF
DNA: TGTGCCAGCAGAACCTTTACAGGGGGCACTGAAGCTTTCTTT

D: .
size: .
V: TRBV14
J: TRBJ2-1
CDR3: CASSQDNTIGLSSYNEQFF
DNA: TGTGCCAGCAGCCAAGATAATACAATTGGGCTCAGCTCCTACAATGAGCAGTTCTTC

D: .
size: .
V: TRBV2
J: TRBJ1-2
CDR3: CASSEGQFYGYTF
DNA: TGTGCCAGCAGTGAAGGCCAGTTCTATGGCTACACCTTC

D: TRBD1
size: .
V: TRBV29-1
J: TRBJ2-1
CDR3: CSVDGLGTALNEQFF
DNA: TGCAGCGTTGATGGCCTCGGGACAGCGCTAAATGAGCAGTTCTTC

D: TRBD1
size: .
V: TRBV25-1
J: TRBJ1-1
CDR3: CASSEEDRGPTEAFF
DNA: TGTGCCAGCAGTGAAGAAGACAGGGGGCCGACTGAAGCTTTCTTT

D: .
size: once
V: TRBV30
J: TRBJ1-1
CDR3: CAWSVDSGWNTEAFF
DNA: TGTGCCTGGAGTGTAGATTCAGGATGGAACACTGAAGCTTTCTTT

D: .
size: .
V: TRBV10-3
J: TRBJ2-5
CDR3: CAISGGLAQETQYF
DNA: TGTGCCATCAGTGGGGGCCTCGCTCAAGAGACCCAGTACTTC

D: .
size: .
V: TRBV5-1
J: TRBJ2-1
CDR3: CASSLVGLEYNEQFF
DNA: TGCGCCAGCAGCTTGGTGGGCCTGGAATACAATGAGCAGTTCTTC

D: TRBD1
size: .
V: TRBV6-5
J: TRBJ1-1
CDR3: CASKGQGGYTEAFF
DNA: TGTGCCAGCAAAGGACAGGGGGGGTACACTGAAGCTTTCTTT

D: .
size: .
V: TRBV30
J: TRBJ2-3
CDR3: CAWSGGGGRGTQYF
DNA: TGTGCCTGGAGTGGAGGAGGGGGCCGAGGGACGCAGTATTTT

D: TRBD1
size: .
V: TRBV28
J: TRBJ1-2
CDR3: CASSPGQANYGYTF
DNA: TGTGCCAGCAGCCCCGGACAGGCTAACTATGGCTACACCTTC

D: TRBD2
size: .
V: TRBV4-1
J: TRBJ2-7
CDR3: CASSQEGAGRYEQYF
DNA: TGCGCCAGCAGCCAAGAAGGAGCGGGGCGCTACGAGCAGTACTTC

D: .
size: .
V: TRBV28
J: TRBJ1-3
CDR3: CASSLGTLGIRDFRVFGNTIYF
DNA: TGTGCCAGCAGTTTGGGAACCCTAGGAATCCGGGACTTCAGGGTATTTGGAAACACCATATATTTT

D: .
size: .
V: TRBV5-4
J: TRBJ1-4
CDR3: CASSLVDHGANEKLFF
DNA: TGTGCCAGCAGCTTGGTAGATCACGGGGCTAATGAAAAACTGTTTTTT

D: TRBD2
size: .
V: TRBV11-2
J: TRBJ2-7
CDR3: CASSSPVGLAGEEQYF
DNA: TGTGCCAGCAGCTCCCCCGTTGGACTAGCGGGAGAGGAGCAGTACTTC

D: TRBD1
size: .
V: TRBV5-8
J: TRBJ1-1
CDR3: CASSSLGTGGRYRAFF
DNA: TGTGCCAGCAGCTCTTTGGGAACAGGGGGGCGATATCGGGCTTTCTTT

D: TRBD1
size: .
V: TRBV7-9
J: TRBJ2-7
CDR3: CASSFWDRESYEQYF
DNA: TGTGCCAGCAGCTTCTGGGACAGGGAAAGCTACGAGCAGTACTTC

D: .
size: .
V: TRBV6-5
J: TRBJ2-7
CDR3: CASSYSGRVHEQYF
DNA: TGTGCCAGCAGTTACTCGGGCAGGGTTCACGAGCAGTACTTC

D: .
size: .
V: TRBV11-2
J: TRBJ2-1
CDR3: CASSLIFRVASYNEQFF
DNA: TGTGCCAGCAGCTTAATCTTCCGGGTTGCCTCCTACAATGAGCAGTTCTTC

D: TRBD1
size: .
V: TRBV29-1
J: TRBJ2-3
CDR3: CSVQGQGARGTQYF
DNA: TGCAGCGTCCAGGGACAGGGCGCCCGGGGTACGCAGTATTTT